The 13 T cell receptor beta chains below were found in one sample sequenced in a study of T cell responses to AZD1222 COVID-19 vaccine. Generated by immunoSEQ multiplex PCR, the TCRdb table keeps only in-frame clones and is missing some. Of over 130,000 clones in the sample, 80% to 95% were seen once. Here the sequenced sample was peripheral blood, taken 28 days after the second AZD1222 dose. The receptors were gathered from an adult who received the AZD1222 COVID-19 vaccine.

The J gene is TRBJ1-2, the V gene TRBV2; D is undetermined. V was trimmed by 3 bases and J by 5 bases, leaving 4 bases between them. The CDR3 has 11 residues. In germline, CDR1 is SNHLY, CDR2 FYNNEI. CDR3 sequence (DNA): TGTGCCAGCAGTGAGAAATATGGCTACACCTTC. It translates to CASSEKYGYTF. Supplemented by reference TRBV2 and TRBJ1-2, the full variable domain reads EPEVTQTPSHQVTQMGQEVILRCVPISNHLYFYWYRQILGQKVEFLVSFYNNEISEKSEIFDDQFSVERPDGSNFTLKIRSTKLEDSAMYFCASSEKYGYTFGSGTRLTVV.

The chain links TRBV7-9 to TRBJ2-7; possibly TRBD1 or TRBD2 for D (5 bases each). Germline V gene sequence: CDR1 SEHNR, CDR2 FQNEAQ (reference sequence). CDR3 length equals 12 residues. V dropped 1 base and J dropped 6 bases, with 7 bases sitting between them. This CDR3 reads CASSLGGGEQYF. CDR3 DNA: TGTGCCAGCAGCTTAGGTGGGGGCGAGCAGTACTTC.

The gene calls are TRBV28 and TRBJ2-2, with D perhaps matching TRBD1 (5 bases). Germline lookup yields CDR1 MDHEN and CDR2 SYDVKM. The CDR3 loop spans 12 amino acids. Trimming cost V 4 bases and J 6 bases, with 6 bases left between them. This chain's CDR3 is CASSSGSGELFF. In nucleotides, the CDR3 is TGTGCCAGCAGTTCAGGGTCCGGGGAGCTGTTTTTT.

The rearrangement links TRBV6-5 to TRBJ1-1; the D is unclear. Between the trimmed V and J ends, which lost 8 bases and 1 base, there was a span of 11 bases. The CDR3 runs to 13 residues. In germline, CDR1 is MNHEY, CDR2 SVGAGI. Here the CDR3 DNA reads TGTGCCAGCTTAACGGCCAGGAACACTGAAGCTTTCTTT. Encoded protein: CASLTARNTEAFF.

The chain combines TRBV19 with TRBJ2-5; no clear D gene. The V end was cut by 0 bases, the J end by 5 bases, with 10 bases between. The CDR3 has 14 residues. The germline CDR1 and CDR2 sequences are LNHDA and SQIVND (reference sequence). CDR3 in amino acids: CASSIDSGSETQYF. Here the CDR3 DNA reads TGTGCCAGTAGTATAGACTCCGGGTCGGAGACCCAGTACTTC.

The V gene is TRBV25-1, the J gene TRBJ1-1, with TRBD1 identical over 10 bases. The CDR3 contains 15 residues. CDR1 is MGHDK, CDR2 SYGVNS, per germline. The ends lost 5 bases at V and 0 bases at J; junction bases unmatched: 3. In DNA form, the CDR3 reads TGTGCCAGCAGTATAGGGACAGGGGTGAACACTGAAGCTTTCTTT. Its protein product is CASSIGTGVNTEAFF.

CDR3 in amino acids: CASSGSRNNEQFF. CDR3 coding DNA: TGTGCCAGCAGCGGGAGTAGAAACAATGAGCAGTTCTTC. The gene calls are TRBV6-5 and TRBJ2-1; D might be TRBD2 (6 bases). Trimming cost V 6 bases and J 5 bases, with 11 bases left between them. Germline values: CDR1 MNHEY, CDR2 SVGAGI. The CDR3 spans 13 residues.

The chain carries TRBV6-5 and TRBJ1-5; the match to TRBD1 covers 7 bases. Looked up from germline, CDR1 is MNHEY and CDR2 is SVGAGI. The trim removed 8 bases at V and 2 bases at J, leaving 6 bases unmatched. This CDR3 contains 14 residues. In DNA, the CDR3 is TGTGCCAGCGGAGGGGGCTCTGGCAATCAGCCCCAGCATTTT. As protein: CASGGGSGNQPQHF.

This chain links TRBV10-3 with TRBJ1-1; the D gene is possibly TRBD1 (6 bases). The CDR3 extends over 14 amino acids. The ends were cut back, 3 bases at V and 0 bases at J, with 8 bases in the middle. Per germline, CDR1 ENHRY and CDR2 SYGVKD. CDR3 bases: TGTGCCATCAGTGATGGACAGCTGAACACTGAAGCTTTCTTT. Protein sequence: CAISDGQLNTEAFF.

The chain employs TRBV7-6 and TRBJ1-1; D is possibly TRBD1 (6 bases). Trimming removed 5 bases at V and 1 base at J, with 14 bases between. CDR3 length: 15 residues. CDR1 is SGHVS and CDR2 is FNYEAQ in the germline V gene. The CDR3: CASSTSRGQNTEAFF. CDR3 DNA sequence: TGTGCCAGCAGCACCAGTCGGGGACAGAACACTGAAGCTTTCTTT.

CDR3 bases: TGTGCCAGCAGAAGACTAGCGTTTCCCTACGAGCAGTACTTC. Its protein product is CASRRLAFPYEQYF. The chain recombines TRBV6-5 with TRBJ2-7; 8 positions match TRBD2. Germline values: CDR1 MNHEY, CDR2 SVGAGI. The CDR3 contains 14 residues. After removal of 6 bases from V and 2 bases from J, the junction contained 6 bases not matched to a gene.

This clone showed up just once. J is TRBJ1-1 and V is TRBV24-1; the match to TRBD1 covers 7 bases. This CDR3 comprises 13 residues. CDR1 is KGHDR, CDR2 SFDVKD, per germline. Trimming removed 10 bases from V and 1 base from J; junction bases left unmatched: 5. The CDR3 is CATSTGQNTEAFF. The CDR3 DNA reads as TGTGCCACTTCGACAGGGCAGAACACTGAAGCTTTCTTT.

This chain links TRBV7-2 with TRBJ1-3; 11 positions agree with TRBD1. Germline CDR1 is SGHTA and CDR2 is FQGNSA. J lost 4 bases, V lost 6 bases, and 5 bases had no gene match. The length of the CDR3 is 15 residues. The CDR3 sequence: CASRMDRGLGNTIYF. CDR3 nucleotides: TGTGCCAGCAGAATGGACAGGGGGCTCGGAAACACCATATATTTT.